The 20 T cell receptor beta chains given below trace back to one sample, sequenced in a study of Ad26.COV2.S vaccination and SARS-CoV-2 variants (dated by TCRdb to 2020 to 2022). Libraries were prepared through the immunoSEQ multiplex PCR assay. TCRdb mirrors the immuneACCESS table, restricted to in-frame sequences. Some clones are absent from its copies; in checked studies, under half trace to an unresolved V gene, and the reason for the others is unknown. Here the sample has under 300,000 clones; around 90% occur a single time. Jointly, the top ten make up less than 3.5% of the sample. Reading the label with the study, this specimen's treatment or condition is: 19 received Ad26.COV2.S at low or high dose, single or two shots; 5 received placebo; per-sample allocation not given. For vaccine and placebo recipients, the sequenced repertoires came from samples collected on day 63 after the first injection.

The sequencing used peripheral blood, collected in a trial of Ad26.COV2.S vaccine versus placebo. The receptors derive from a person between 18 and 60 years old who received the Ad26.COV2.S COVID-19 vaccine or a placebo.

J is TRBJ2-2 and V is TRBV18; 9 bases map to TRBD2. With V trimmed by 1 base and J by 0 bases, 6 bases remained unmatched. Germline assignment: CDR1 KGHSH and CDR2 LQKENI. The CDR3 runs 18 residues. The CDR3 reads CASSPLKAGGANTGELFF. In DNA form, the CDR3 reads TGTGCCAGCTCACCACTCAAGGCGGGAGGGGCGAACACCGGGGAGCTGTTTTTT.

The chain is built from TRBV2 and TRBJ2-4, with D perhaps given as TRBD1 or TRBD2 (6 bases each). The germline CDR1 and CDR2 sequences are SNHLY and FYNNEI. V was cut by 7 bases and J by 4 bases, with 20 bases left in between. The CDR3 consists of 16 residues. CDR3 region: CASTKGGLLTKNIQYF. CDR3 in DNA: TGTGCCAGCACCAAAGGGGGACTCCTGACTAAAAACATTCAGTACTTC.

The chain recombines TRBV7-2 with TRBJ2-1; D remains ambiguous. V was trimmed by 1 base and J by 4 bases, leaving 2 bases between them. CDR1 and CDR2 from the germline V gene are SGHTA and FQGNSA. The CDR3 is 12 amino acids. CDR3 amino acids: CASSLVYNEQFF. Written as DNA, the CDR3 is TGTGCCAGCAGCTTAGTGTACAATGAGCAGTTCTTC.

The V and J genes are TRBV2 and TRBJ1-6, with 7 bases lining up with TRBD1. The CDR3 is 15 residues long. Germline V gene data show CDR1 as SNHLY and CDR2 as FYNNEI. Trimming took 8 bases from V and 6 from J; bases not matched to a gene: 10. CDR3 in amino acids: CASGRDSATNSPLHF. In nucleotides, the CDR3 is TGTGCCAGCGGACGGGACAGCGCAACTAATTCACCCCTCCACTTT.

V is TRBV12-3 or TRBV12-4 and J is TRBJ1-2; no firm D call. The CDR3 length is 13 residues. The ends were cut back, 6 bases at V and 8 bases at J, with 16 bases in the middle. CDR3 loop: CASSYGNSWGYTF. DNA of the CDR3: TGTGCCAGCAGCTACGGGAACTCCTGGGGCTACACCTTC.

The chain is built from TRBV14 and TRBJ2-1; 12 bases match TRBD2. There are 15 residues in the CDR3. Germline values: CDR1 SGHDN, CDR2 FVKESK. Losses at the gene ends were 4 bases for V and 3 bases for J; bases not matched to a gene: 1. The CDR3, as DNA: TGTGCCAGCAGCCCACTAGCGGGGGGCTACAATGAGCAGTTCTTC. Its protein is CASSPLAGGYNEQFF.

The CDR3 nucleotides read TGTGCCAGCAGCCGCGGGGGGGCGTACGAGCAGTACTTC. Encoded protein: CASSRGGAYEQYF. The chain recombines TRBV6-2 or TRBV6-3 with TRBJ2-7; 9 bases fit TRBD2. This CDR3 contains 13 residues. The J segment lost 4 bases and the V segment lost 6 bases, leaving 4 bases of the junction unmatched. Germline V gene sequence: CDR1 MNHEY, CDR2 SVGEGT.

The gene calls are TRBV4-3 and TRBJ2-7; the D gene is possibly TRBD1 (5 bases). Trimming took 3 bases from V and 7 from J, leaving 16 bases between them. The CDR3 contains 14 residues. Germline CDR1 and CDR2: LGHNA and YSLEER. CDR3 DNA sequence: TGCGCCAGCAGCCACGACCTGAAGGGGCGTGAGCAGTACTTC. Protein sequence: CASSHDLKGREQYF.

This rearrangement joins TRBV6-5 to TRBJ1-2; 7 nucleotides line up with TRBD1. Germline V gene data show CDR1 as MNHEY and CDR2 as SVGAGI. V lost 2 bases and J lost 5; bases outside the gene matches: 11. The CDR3 is made up of 16 amino acids. The CDR3 loop is CASSYPDRVKNYGYTF. For the CDR3, the DNA is TGTGCCAGCAGTTACCCAGACAGGGTAAAGAATTATGGCTACACCTTC.

The chain uses TRBV25-1 and TRBJ2-7; D not resolved. The germline V gene encodes CDR1 MGHDK and CDR2 SYGVNS. Trimming removed 6 bases from V and 0 bases from J, with 9 bases in between. CDR3 size: 13 residues. The CDR3 sequence is CASRLPGSYEQYF. The CDR3 DNA follows: TGTGCCAGCAGGCTTCCTGGCTCCTACGAGCAGTACTTC.

Concerning this clone: The sample carries other DNA sequences with the same CDR3. The rearrangement links TRBV9 to TRBJ1-2, with D perhaps matching TRBD1 (6 bases). The ends were cut back, 3 bases at V and 2 bases at J, with 11 bases in the middle. CDR3 size: 14 residues. Germline values: CDR1 SGDLS, CDR2 YYNGEE. CDR3 sequence reads: CASSAGQGNYGYTF. The CDR3 DNA sequence: TGTGCCAGCAGCGCCGGTCAGGGGAACTATGGCTACACCTTC.

This chain uses TRBV7-2 with TRBJ1-3; D gene ambiguous. Deletions cut 3 bases from V and 0 bases from J, with 9 bases between. Germline V lookup: CDR1 SGHTA, CDR2 FQGNSA. The CDR3 is 15 residues long. The CDR3 nucleotides read TGTGCCAGCAGCTTCGCTATAGTCTCTGGAAACACCATATATTTT. It specifies CASSFAIVSGNTIYF. Full variable domain (remainder filled in from reference TRBV7-2 and TRBJ1-3): GAGVSQSPSNKVTEKGKDVELRCDPISGHTALYWYRQSLGQGLEFLIYFQGNSAPDKSGLPSDRFSAERTGGSVSTLTIQRTQQEDSAVYLCASSFAIVSGNTIYFGEGSWLTVV.

The rearrangement uses TRBV30 and TRBJ2-1; the match to TRBD2 covers 8 bases. This CDR3 is built from 15 residues. After removal of 6 bases from V and 7 bases from J, the junction contained 14 bases not matched to a gene. Germline V gives CDR1 GTSNPN, CDR2 SVGIG (reference sequence). The CDR3 DNA sequence: TGTGCCTGCAGAATTGGAGCGGGAGTGTCTAATGAGCAGTTCTTC. Its protein product is CACRIGAGVSNEQFF.

V and J are TRBV7-9 and TRBJ2-3; no definite D call. The ends were cut back, 3 bases at V and 7 bases at J, with 8 bases in the middle. The CDR3 loop spans 12 amino acids. In germline, CDR1 is SEHNR, CDR2 FQNEAQ (reference sequence). The CDR3: CASSFLGNTQYF. The CDR3 nucleotides read TGTGCCAGCAGCTTTTTGGGAAATACGCAGTATTTT.

The chain links TRBV25-1 to TRBJ1-5, with D uncertain. There are 12 residues in the CDR3. V lost 5 bases to trimming and J lost 5 bases, with 7 bases between them. Germline values: CDR1 MGHDK, CDR2 SYGVNS. CDR3 sequence reads: CASSRLDQPQHF. The CDR3, as DNA: TGTGCCAGCAGTCGCCTGGATCAGCCCCAGCATTTT.

The chain uses TRBV2 and TRBJ2-1, with D perhaps matching TRBD1 or TRBD2 (5 bases each). The CDR3 consists of 13 residues. The germline CDR1 and CDR2 sequences are SNHLY and FYNNEI. Trimming stripped 8 bases from V and 3 bases from J, with 11 bases between. The CDR3 reads CASRDHLYNEQFF. DNA for the CDR3: TGTGCCAGCCGGGACCACCTCTACAATGAGCAGTTCTTC.

The chain employs TRBV6-5 and TRBJ2-1; D is unresolved. Trimming took off 2 bases at V and 15 bases at J, with 14 bases between the two ends. The CDR3 sequence is 12 residues long. Germline V lookup: CDR1 MNHEY, CDR2 SVGAGI. CDR3 in DNA: TGTGCCAGCAGTTACCAGGACGGCCGAAGGTTCTTC. This codes for CASSYQDGRRFF.

The chain combines TRBV18 with TRBJ1-3; D gene ambiguous. The germline gives CDR1 KGHSH, CDR2 LQKENI. Deletions cut 0 bases from V and 1 base from J, with 10 bases between. CDR3 length: 16 residues. The CDR3 loop is CASSPPGQWSGNTIYF. The DNA of the CDR3 is TGTGCCAGCTCACCACCTGGCCAGTGGTCTGGAAACACCATATATTTT.

The chain combines TRBV14 with TRBJ2-1; D is unclear. V was pared by 2 bases and J by 0 bases, with 11 bases between. The V gene's germline CDR1 is SGHDN and CDR2 FVKESK. The CDR3 runs to 16 residues. CDR3 in DNA: TGTGCCAGCAGCCAAAACCCCCCTAGCTCCTACAATGAGCAGTTCTTC. This encodes CASSQNPPSSYNEQFF.

The chain uses TRBV30 and TRBJ1-2; 10 bases agree with TRBD1. Unmatched junction bases numbered 0, after V lost 3 bases and J lost 2 bases. Germline CDR1 is GTSNPN and CDR2 is SVGIG (reference sequence). The CDR3 sequence is 13 residues long. The CDR3 coding sequence is TGTGCCTGGAGGGGACAGGGGAACTATGGCTACACCTTC. Translation gives CAWRGQGNYGYTF.